These 25 T cell receptor beta chains were sequenced from one sample in a study of cytomegalovirus exposure and HLA in healthy donors. This PCR relied on a set of 60 Vbeta primers and 13 Jbeta primers. TCRdb's table, derived via immunoSEQ multiplex PCR, lists solely in-frame clones and lacks some. This table holds some 180,000 clones, less than 90% found once. The source material was PBMCs. The receptors were gathered from a girl under 18 in good health and CMV-seropositive.

This clone has only a few counts. This chain connects TRBV6-5 to TRBJ1-2; the D gene is possibly TRBD1 (6 bases). The V end was cut by 4 bases, the J end by 8 bases, with 17 bases between. There are 14 residues in the CDR3. CDR1 is MNHEY and CDR2 is SVGAGI in the germline V gene. The chain's CDR3 is CASSSPGGAEGYTF. CDR3 sequence (DNA): TGTGCCAGCAGTTCTCCGGGGGGGGCAGAAGGCTACACCTTC.

This chain connects TRBV10-1 to TRBJ2-7; 7 bases align to TRBD2. Germline CDR1 WNHNN, CDR2 SYGVQD (reference sequence). V lost 8 bases to trimming and J lost 7 bases; unmatched junction nucleotides: 23. This CDR3 has 17 amino acids. Written as DNA, the CDR3 is TGCGCCAGCGCCCAGGGATCGGGCATTAGAGCGGGATATGAGCAGTACTTC. This translates into CASAQGSGIRAGYEQYF.

The chain has TRBV9 and TRBJ2-7; 9 nucleotides line up with TRBD2. Germline loops: CDR1 SGDLS, CDR2 YYNGEE. The CDR3 spans 16 residues. V trimming: 3 bases; J trimming: 6 bases; junction bases outside the gene matches: 13. The CDR3 nucleotides read TGTGCCAGCAGCGCGCGACTAGCGGATAGACCGCTCGAGCAGTACTTC. Translated, it gives CASSARLADRPLEQYF.

Comment on this clone: A junction end diverges from the germline sequence, so it may reflect a read error. The rearrangement uses TRBV2 and TRBJ2-5; weak D call: TRBD1 (6 bases). Per the germline V gene, CDR1 is SNHLY and CDR2 is FYNNEI. The CDR3 spans 14 residues. CDR3 loop: CASRYRAMGHVGDF. The CDR3 nucleotides read TGTGCCAGCAGATACAGGGCGATGGGCCATGTAGGGGACTTC.

This clone was detected once. The rearrangement uses TRBV19 and TRBJ2-5, with no clear D. CDR3 size: 14 residues. Germline V gene lookup returns CDR1 LNHDA and CDR2 SQIVND (reference sequence). V lost 11 bases and J lost 4, with 20 bases in between. The CDR3 region has the DNA TGTGCCTGCAAGAGTTACGAACCGAGAGAGACCCAGTACTTC. It encodes CACKSYEPRETQYF.

V is TRBV6-5 and J is TRBJ2-7, with D tentatively TRBD2 (6 bases). The CDR3 has 14 residues. V lost 2 bases to trimming and J lost 9 bases, with 17 bases between them. Germline V gives CDR1 MNHEY, CDR2 SVGAGI. CDR3 DNA sequence: TGTGCCAGCAGTTACCGCGGGACTGTGTTTGGGCAGTACTTC. Protein sequence: CASSYRGTVFGQYF.

This clone was counted between two and nine times. The V gene is TRBV18, the J gene TRBJ2-3; the D gene is possibly TRBD2 (5 bases). This CDR3 is 13 amino acids long. Germline-derived CDR1 and CDR2 are KGHSH and LQKENI. Trimming removed 6 bases from V and 4 bases from J, with 11 bases in between. The CDR3 here is CASSSADADTQYF. The CDR3 DNA reads as TGTGCCAGCTCGTCAGCGGACGCAGATACGCAGTATTTT. The full variable domain, rest sourced from reference TRBV18 and TRBJ2-3, is NAGVMQNPRHLVRRRGQEARLRCSPMKGHSHVYWYRQLPEEGLKFMVYLQKENIIDESGMPKERFSAEFPKEGPSILRIQQVVRGDSAAYFCASSSADADTQYFGPGTRLTVL.

The rearrangement links TRBV30 to TRBJ1-3; D might be TRBD1 (5 bases). V lost 7 bases and J lost 0, with 13 bases in between. Germline V lookup: CDR1 GTSNPN, CDR2 SVGIG (reference sequence). CDR3 length: 14 amino acids. In DNA, the CDR3 is TGTGCCTTCTCAGACAGACTCTCTGGAAACACCATATATTTT. Encoded protein: CAFSDRLSGNTIYF.

The chain recombines TRBV5-4 with TRBJ2-3; TRBD2 agrees at 11 bases. The CDR3 is made up of 16 amino acids. From germline, CDR1 is SGHNT and CDR2 YYREEE (reference sequence). Unmatched junction bases numbered 5, after V lost 0 bases and J lost 5 bases. CDR3 loop: CASSLGGLAVGDTQYF. CDR3 nucleotide sequence: TGTGCCAGCAGCTTGGGGGGACTAGCGGTGGGAGATACGCAGTATTTT.

This chain joins TRBV30 and TRBJ2-7; D gene ambiguous. The V end lost 4 bases, the J end lost 2 bases, and 15 bases lay between the germline ends. CDR1 is GTSNPN and CDR2 is SVGIG in the germline V gene (reference sequence). This CDR3 spans 14 amino acids. CDR3 in DNA: TGTGCCTGGACCGCTCCCAGAGGCACCTACGAGCAGTACTTC. Its translation: CAWTAPRGTYEQYF.

This rearrangement joins TRBV4-1 to TRBJ2-7; tentative D call: TRBD2 (5 bases). V was cut by 2 bases and J by 1 base, with 9 bases left in between. CDR1 and CDR2 (germline): MGHRA, YSYEKL. CDR3 size: 14 residues. The CDR3 region is CASSQPAESYEQYF. In DNA form, the CDR3 reads TGCGCCAGCAGCCAACCAGCGGAGTCCTACGAGCAGTACTTC.

The chain carries TRBV15 and TRBJ2-7; perhaps TRBD2 as D (6 bases). This CDR3 spans 16 amino acids. Trimming took off 3 bases at V and 1 base at J, with 16 bases between the two ends. The germline gives CDR1 LNHNV, CDR2 YYDKDF (reference sequence). The CDR3 nucleotides read TGTGCCACCAGCAGCCGGTGGCGGGACTTATCCTACGAGCAGTACTTC. The encoded protein is CATSSRWRDLSYEQYF. Using reference TRBV15 and TRBJ2-7 for the parts outside the CDR3, the full variable domain is DAMVIQNPRYQVTQFGKPVTLSCSQTLNHNVMYWYQQKSSQAPKLLFHYYDKDFNNEADTPDNFQSRRPNTSFCFLDIRSPGLGDTAMYLCATSSRWRDLSYEQYFGPGTRLTVT.

This chain uses TRBV19 with TRBJ2-7, with a weak D call TRBD1 (6 bases). V lost 7 bases and J 2 bases, leaving 12 bases between the germline ends. CDR3 length: 13 amino acids. Germline CDR1 and CDR2: LNHDA and SQIVND (reference sequence). The CDR3 DNA is TGTGCCAGTATGGACAGAGTTACCTACGAGCAGTACTTC. This codes for CASMDRVTYEQYF. Full variable domain (rest looked up from reference TRBV19 and TRBJ2-7): DGGITQSPKYLFRKEGQNVTLSCEQNLNHDAMYWYRQDPGQGLRLIYYSQIVNDFQKGDIAEGYSVSREKKESFPLTVTSAQKNPTAFYLCASMDRVTYEQYFGPGTRLTVT.

In DNA, the CDR3 is TGTGCCAGCAGCTACAGGGGTGTCGATCAGCCCCAGCATTTT. Translating it yields CASSYRGVDQPQHF. This sequence joins TRBV2 and TRBJ1-5; 7 bases match TRBD1. The length of the CDR3 is 14 residues. Germline V gene sequence: CDR1 SNHLY, CDR2 FYNNEI. Trimming cost V 6 bases and J 5 bases; bases outside gene matches: 7.

The rearrangement uses TRBV29-1 and TRBJ2-5; tentatively, D is TRBD2 (6 bases). With 7 bases removed from V and 4 bases from J, the gap between germline ends came to 16 bases. CDR3 length: 13 residues. In germline, CDR1 is SQVTM, CDR2 ANQGSEA. CDR3 residues: CSAYTQAGETQYF. The CDR3 DNA follows: TGCAGCGCCTACACCCAAGCGGGAGAGACCCAGTACTTC.

V gene TRBV6-5 combines with J gene TRBJ2-5; a possible D gene is TRBD1 (6 bases). Trimming pared 6 bases from V and 0 bases from J, leaving 14 bases between. Per germline, CDR1 MNHEY and CDR2 SVGAGI. The CDR3 is 15 residues long. The CDR3 loop is CASRERDKYQETQYF. The CDR3 DNA is TGTGCCAGCAGGGAAAGGGACAAGTACCAAGAGACCCAGTACTTC.

The V call is TRBV29-1, the J call TRBJ1-4; D gene unclear. CDR3 length: 12 amino acids. Per germline, CDR1 SQVTM and CDR2 ANQGSEA. The ends were cut back, 7 bases at V and 1 base at J, with 7 bases in the middle. The CDR3 region has the DNA TGCAGCGCGATCAGAACTAATGAAAAACTGTTTTTT. Residues: CSAIRTNEKLFF. Looking up the rest from reference TRBV29-1 and TRBJ1-4 gives the full variable domain: SAVISQKPSRDICQRGTSLTIQCQVDSQVTMMFWYRQQPGQSLTLIATANQGSEATYESGFVIDKFPISRPNLTFSTLTVSNMSPEDSSIYLCSAIRTNEKLFFGSGTQLSVL.

The chain couples TRBV2 to TRBJ2-3; D remains ambiguous. The CDR3 is 14 amino acids. CDR1 and CDR2 (germline): SNHLY, FYNNEI. Trimming took off 2 bases at V and 5 bases at J, with 11 bases between the two ends. The CDR3 DNA is TGTGCCAGCAGTGAAAGCTCCCGCGGAGATACGCAGTATTTT. It yields the protein CASSESSRGDTQYF.

The genes are TRBV18 and TRBJ1-1; TRBD1 is a possible D gene (6 bases). Per germline, CDR1 KGHSH and CDR2 LQKENI. Trimming took off 2 bases at V and 7 bases at J, with 11 bases between the two ends. The CDR3 runs 13 residues. CDR3 sequence: CASSPERQDEAFF. Here the CDR3 DNA reads TGTGCCAGCTCACCAGAAAGACAGGATGAAGCTTTCTTT.

The chain recombines TRBV10-2 with TRBJ2-3, with D maybe TRBD2 (6 bases). Per the germline V gene, CDR1 is WSHSY and CDR2 is SAAADI. The CDR3 is made up of 13 amino acids. V was cut by 5 bases and J by 4 bases, with 10 bases left in between. CDR3 DNA sequence: TGCGCCAGCAGTAGCGGGTTCCCAGATACGCAGTATTTT. Protein product: CASSSGFPDTQYF.

The chain combines TRBV4-1 with TRBJ2-5; 13 bases agree with TRBD2. The CDR3 is 18 residues long. Per the germline V gene, CDR1 is MGHRA and CDR2 is YSYEKL. The V and J ends lost 0 bases and 5 bases, in that order; junction bases with no gene match: 9. The CDR3 loop reads CASSQDDTSGRAGETQYF. The CDR3 region has the DNA TGCGCCAGCAGCCAAGACGACACTAGCGGGAGGGCCGGGGAGACCCAGTACTTC.

This chain uses TRBV6-5 with TRBJ2-7, with unresolved D. Deletions cut 0 bases from V and 3 bases from J, with 15 bases between. The length of the CDR3 is 16 residues. In germline, CDR1 is MNHEY, CDR2 SVGAGI. In DNA form, the CDR3 reads TGTGCCAGCAGTTACTCGGCTGGTTTACGGGTCTACGAGCAGTACTTC. Protein: CASSYSAGLRVYEQYF.

This clone appeared once. The genes are TRBV29-1 and TRBJ2-2, with D tentatively TRBD1 (6 bases). Trimming pared 6 bases from V and 7 bases from J, leaving 18 bases between. The germline V gene has CDR1 SQVTM and CDR2 ANQGSEA. The CDR3 is 14 residues long. The CDR3 loop is CSVRSQGQGGELFF. DNA of the CDR3: TGCAGCGTGAGGTCGCAGGGGCAAGGCGGGGAGCTGTTTTTT.

Details on this clone: One junction end disagrees with the germline gene, perhaps due to a read error. V usage is TRBV27 and J usage is TRBJ2-7, with D possibly TRBD2 on 5 matching bases. The CDR3 spans 14 residues. Germline CDR1 reads MNHEY; CDR2 reads SMNVEV (reference sequence). As DNA, the CDR3 is TGTGCCAGCAGCCCGGGAAGTAAGTCCTACGGGCAGTACTTC. Its translation: CASSPGSKSYGQYF.

The chain links TRBV10-3 to TRBJ1-1; possible D gene TRBD1, 6 bases. The CDR3 spans 14 residues. The V gene lost 7 bases and the J gene lost 5 bases, with 17 bases spanning the gap. Germline V CDR1 and CDR2: ENHRY, SYGVKD. The CDR3 sequence: CAIKEQGRWTEAFF. Written as DNA, the CDR3 is TGTGCCATCAAAGAACAGGGTAGGTGGACTGAAGCTTTCTTT.